This T cell receptor (beta chain) was obtained from a study of T cell repertoires in cytomegalovirus infection. Worth noting for this clonotype: Its antigen is still unknown. Since the CDR3 does not end with the conserved phenylalanine or tryptophan, this likely comes from a read error.

One entry per CDR3 protein, called by TCRdb with MiXCR from the reads. This sample has about 340,000 distinct CDR3 sequences, with almost 30% found just once. Sequencing used cultured PBMCs, obtained from culture after CMV antigen stimulation. The TCR was taken from a human donor in good health (CMV status not recorded). Some clones in this sample may be carry-over from other donors' samples.

CDR3 nucleotides: TGTGCTAGTGGTTTGGGCACGTCGAACACCGGGGAGCTGTTTTAT. It specifies CASGLGTSNTGELFY. The chain carries TRBV12-5 and TRBJ2-2; no clear D gene. The germline V and J ends were trimmed by 1 base and 0 bases, with 6 bases remaining between them. Germline lookup yields CDR1 LGHNT and CDR2 FRNRAP. The CDR3 has 15 residues.